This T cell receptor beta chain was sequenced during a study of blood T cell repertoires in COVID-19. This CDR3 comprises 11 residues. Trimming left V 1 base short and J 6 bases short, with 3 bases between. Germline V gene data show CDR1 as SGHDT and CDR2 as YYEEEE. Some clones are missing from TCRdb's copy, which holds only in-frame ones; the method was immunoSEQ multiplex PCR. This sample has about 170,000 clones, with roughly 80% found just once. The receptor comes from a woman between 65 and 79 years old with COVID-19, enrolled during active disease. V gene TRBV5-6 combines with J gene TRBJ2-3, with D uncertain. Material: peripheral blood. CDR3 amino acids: CASSLSDTQYF. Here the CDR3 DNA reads TGTGCCAGCAGCTTGTCGGATACGCAGTATTTT.